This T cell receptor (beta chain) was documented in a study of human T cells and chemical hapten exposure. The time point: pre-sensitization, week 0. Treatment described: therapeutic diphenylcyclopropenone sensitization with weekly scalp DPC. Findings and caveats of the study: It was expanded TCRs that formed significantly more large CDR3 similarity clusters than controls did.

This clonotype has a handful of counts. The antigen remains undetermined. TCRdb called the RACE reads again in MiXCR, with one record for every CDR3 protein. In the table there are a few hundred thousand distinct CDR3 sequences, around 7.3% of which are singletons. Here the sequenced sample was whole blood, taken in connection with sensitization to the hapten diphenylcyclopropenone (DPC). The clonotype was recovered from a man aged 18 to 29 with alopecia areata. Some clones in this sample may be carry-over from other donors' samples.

The chain's CDR3 is CASSPQREWYEQYF. The CDR3 DNA follows: TGTGCCAGCAGCCCCCAGAGGGAGTGGTACGAGCAGTACTTC. The rearrangement joins TRBV7-9 to TRBJ2-7, with a possible D match to TRBD2 (5 bases). Per germline, CDR1 SEHNR and CDR2 FQNEAQ (reference sequence). The ends were cut back, 5 bases at V and 4 bases at J, with 15 bases in the middle. The CDR3 totals 14 residues.